The source of this T cell receptor beta chain is a study of CD4 and CD8 cells across lung adenocarcinoma regions. TCRdb reanalysed the PCR reads using MiXCR and keeps one entry per CDR3 protein. The repertoire holds tens of thousands of distinct CDR3 sequences, with over 50% as singletons. There are many counts of this clonotype. The V and J ends lost 5 bases and 4 bases, in that order; junction bases with no gene match: 2. The CDR3 contains 15 residues. Per the germline V gene, CDR1 is SGHAT and CDR2 is FQNNGV. Samples came from patients with localized non-small cell lung adenocarcinoma. The source of this sequence is a female donor with lung adenocarcinoma. The CD4 and CD8 labels of this study may be unreliable. The chain has TRBV11-2 and TRBJ2-3; TRBD2 matches 14 bases. Sequenced sample: CD8+ T cells from the center of a lung tumor. The CDR3 region has the DNA TGTGCCAGCAGCAGACTAGCGGGAGGGGCAGATACGCAGTATTTT. Its protein is CASSRLAGGADTQYF.